Here is one T cell receptor (beta chain) with its context. The data were taken from a study of T cell repertoires in ileal Crohn's disease. Study information: About half of patients got postoperative therapy: 11 thiopurines, 18 anti-TNF.

V lost 6 bases, J lost 6 bases, and 13 bases lay in between. Germline CDR1 and CDR2: MGHRA and YSYEKL. This CDR3 contains 13 residues. Produced via immunoSEQ multiplex PCR; TCRdb's table is partial and in-frame only. The sample has approximately 5,400 clones; around 83% are singletons. The receptor comes from an adult with Crohn's disease. The sequencing sample was made of ileal tissue. V is TRBV4-1 and J is TRBJ2-3, with D possibly being TRBD1 or TRBD2 (5 bases each). The CDR3 bases are TGCGCCAGCAGTCTCAGGGAGACCGATACGCAGTATTTT. Translating it yields CASSLRETDTQYF.